Below, one T cell receptor beta chain is given with its context. Other DNA sequences within the sample encode an identical CDR3. TCRdb keeps only in-frame clones here, not all; method: immunoSEQ multiplex PCR. This table has 150,000 or so clones, 92% appearing once. This specimen comes from a study of T cell responses to AZD1222 COVID-19 vaccine. This receptor was obtained from an adult in good health. The sequenced sample was peripheral blood, obtained on day 0 of AZD1222 vaccination.

The CDR3 coding sequence is TGTGCCATCAGTGAGTCGGGGGGGGCGGACTATGGCTACACCTTC. It is translated as CAISESGGADYGYTF. The chain carries TRBV10-3 and TRBJ1-2; perhaps TRBD1 as D (6 bases). Germline CDR1 and CDR2: ENHRY and SYGVKD. The germline V and J ends were trimmed by 0 bases and 3 bases, with 11 bases remaining between them. This CDR3 is built from 15 residues.